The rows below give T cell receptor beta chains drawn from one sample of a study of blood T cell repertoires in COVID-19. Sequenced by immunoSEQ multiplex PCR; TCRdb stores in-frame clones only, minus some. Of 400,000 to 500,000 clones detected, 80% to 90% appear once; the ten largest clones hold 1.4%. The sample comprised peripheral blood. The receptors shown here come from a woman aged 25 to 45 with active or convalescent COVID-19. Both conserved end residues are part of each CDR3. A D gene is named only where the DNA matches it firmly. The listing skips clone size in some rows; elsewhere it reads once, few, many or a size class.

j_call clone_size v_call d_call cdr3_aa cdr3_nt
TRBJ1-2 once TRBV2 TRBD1 CASAGTGNLGYTF TGTGCCAGCGCCGGGACAGGGAATTTGGGCTACACCTTC
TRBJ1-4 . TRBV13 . CASSLGPQGEGLNEKLFF TGTGCCAGCAGCTTAGGCCCCCAGGGAGAGGGACTTAATGAAAAACTGTTTTTT
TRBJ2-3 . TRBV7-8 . CASSLRAAGASTDTQYF TGTGCCAGCAGCTTGAGGGCGGCGGGCGCGAGCACAGATACGCAGTATTTT
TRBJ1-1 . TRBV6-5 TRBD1 CASSALQGLNTEAFF TGTGCCAGCAGCGCCTTACAGGGGTTGAACACTGAAGCTTTCTTT
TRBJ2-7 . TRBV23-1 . CASSHFRDKAYEQYF TGCGCCAGCAGTCATTTCCGGGACAAAGCCTACGAGCAGTACTTC
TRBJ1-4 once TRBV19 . CASTGEDSIYEKLFF TGTGCCAGTACCGGCGAGGACAGCATTTATGAAAAACTGTTTTTT
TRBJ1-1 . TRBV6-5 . CASSPDSIMNTEAFF TGTGCCAGCAGTCCCGACAGCATCATGAACACTGAAGCTTTCTTT
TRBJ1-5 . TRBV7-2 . CASSLLGLPQHF TGTGCCAGCAGCCTCCTAGGCCTGCCCCAGCATTTT
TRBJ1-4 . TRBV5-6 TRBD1 CASSLVGGDEKLFF TGTGCCAGCAGCTTGGTAGGGGGCGATGAAAAACTGTTTTTT
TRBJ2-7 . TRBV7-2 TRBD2 CASSFGLAGGYEQYF TGTGCCAGCAGCTTCGGACTAGCGGGGGGTTACGAGCAGTACTTC
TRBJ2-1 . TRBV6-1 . CASSEDPASPYNEQFF TGTGCCAGCAGTGAAGACCCTGCGTCCCCCTACAATGAGCAGTTCTTC
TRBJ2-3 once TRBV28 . CASITPHSSTDTQYF TGTGCCAGCATTACACCACACAGTAGCACAGATACGCAGTATTTT
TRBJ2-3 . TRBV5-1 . CASSLSADTQYF TGCGCCAGCAGCTTGTCCGCAGATACGCAGTATTTT
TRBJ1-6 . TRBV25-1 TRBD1 CASSEGQGETSPLHF TGTGCCAGCAGTGAAGGCCAGGGGGAAACTTCACCCCTCCACTTT
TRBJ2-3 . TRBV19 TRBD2 CASSQRGSTDTQYF TGTGCCAGTAGTCAGCGGGGAAGCACAGATACGCAGTATTTT
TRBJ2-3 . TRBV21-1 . CASSKDGGKVTDTQYF TGTGCCAGCAGCAAAGACGGAGGTAAAGTCACAGATACGCAGTATTTT
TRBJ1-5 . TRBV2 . CASSEAGLSNQPQHF TGTGCCAGCAGTGAAGCGGGACTCAGCAATCAGCCCCAGCATTTT
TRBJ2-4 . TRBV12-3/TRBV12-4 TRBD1 CASSLVRGRVKYF TGTGCCAGCAGTTTAGTCAGGGGGCGGGTAAAGTACTTC
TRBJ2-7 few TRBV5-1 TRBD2 CASSWGGSASSYEQYF TGCGCCAGCAGCTGGGGCGGGAGCGCTTCCTCCTACGAGCAGTACTTC
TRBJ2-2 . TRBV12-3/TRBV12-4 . CASSTQGFGELFF TGTGCCAGCAGTACTCAGGGGTTCGGGGAGCTGTTTTTT
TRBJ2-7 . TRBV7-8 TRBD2 CASSAGTSGGAYEQYF TGTGCCAGCAGCGCCGGGACTAGCGGGGGGGCTTACGAGCAGTACTTC
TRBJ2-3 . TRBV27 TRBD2 CASSSAGGPTDTQYF TGTGCCAGCAGTTCAGCGGGGGGGCCCACAGATACGCAGTATTTT
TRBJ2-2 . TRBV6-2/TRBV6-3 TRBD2 CASSLDVSGGHLYTGELFF TGTGCCAGCAGCTTGGACGTTAGCGGGGGCCATTTATACACCGGGGAGCTGTTTTTT
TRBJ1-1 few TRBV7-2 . CASSLPGFENTEAFF TGTGCCAGCAGCTTACCAGGGTTCGAGAACACTGAAGCTTTCTTT
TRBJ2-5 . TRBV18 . CASSAQETQYF TGTGCCAGCTCAGCGCAAGAGACCCAGTACTTC
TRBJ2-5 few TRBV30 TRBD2 CAWSVSGTLPGTQYF TGTGCCTGGAGCGTTAGCGGGACCCTCCCCGGGACCCAGTACTTC
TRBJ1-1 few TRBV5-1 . CASSSGQPNTEAFF TGCGCCAGCAGCTCGGGACAACCGAACACTGAAGCTTTCTTT
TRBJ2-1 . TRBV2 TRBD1 CASSEGQGAAEQFF TGTGCCAGCAGTGAAGGGCAGGGGGCGGCTGAGCAGTTCTTC
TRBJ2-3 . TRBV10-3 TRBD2 CAIREGAGGTDTQYF TGTGCCATCAGGGAAGGAGCGGGGGGGACAGATACGCAGTATTTT
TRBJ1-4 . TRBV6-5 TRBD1 CASSLGTAHNEKLFF TGTGCCAGCAGTTTGGGGACAGCTCATAATGAAAAACTGTTTTTT
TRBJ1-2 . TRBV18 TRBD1 CASSPPMDRVNGYTF TGTGCCAGCTCACCACCCATGGACAGGGTTAATGGCTACACCTTC
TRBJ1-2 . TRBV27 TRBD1 CASSWGQGDAVYGYTF TGTGCCAGCAGTTGGGGACAGGGGGACGCCGTCTATGGCTACACCTTC
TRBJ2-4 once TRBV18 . CASSPPTRDKNIQYF TGTGCCAGCTCACCACCTACCAGGGACAAAAACATTCAGTACTTC
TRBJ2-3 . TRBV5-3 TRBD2 CARNCRTSGRGSTDTQYF TGTGCCAGAAATTGCCGGACTAGCGGGAGGGGTAGCACAGATACGCAGTATTTT
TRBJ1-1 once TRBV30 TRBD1 CAWRGTGANTEAFF TGTGCCTGGAGAGGGACAGGGGCGAACACTGAAGCTTTCTTT
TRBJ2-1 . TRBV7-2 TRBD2 CASSLWAGGGNEQFF TGTGCCAGCAGCTTGTGGGCGGGAGGTGGCAATGAGCAGTTCTTC
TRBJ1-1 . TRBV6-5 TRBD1 CASTNRGGNTEAFF TGTGCCAGCACCAACAGGGGGGGGAACACTGAAGCTTTCTTT
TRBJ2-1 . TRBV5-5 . CASSYGPDSNEQFF TGTGCCAGCAGCTACGGTCCCGACAGCAATGAGCAGTTCTTC
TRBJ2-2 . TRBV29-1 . CSVVTGNANTGELFF TGCAGCGTCGTGACAGGAAACGCGAACACCGGGGAGCTGTTTTTT
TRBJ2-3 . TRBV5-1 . CASSLSGPSTDTQYF TGCGCCAGCAGCTTGTCAGGGCCGTCGACAGATACGCAGTATTTT
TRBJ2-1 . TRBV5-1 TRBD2 CASSLVAGGPNEQFF TGCGCCAGCAGCTTAGTGGCGGGGGGGCCGAATGAGCAGTTCTTC
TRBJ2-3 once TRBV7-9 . CASSFRGAKSESTDTQYF TGTGCCAGCAGCTTTCGGGGGGCGAAAAGCGAGAGCACAGATACGCAGTATTTT
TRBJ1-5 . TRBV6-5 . CASSYSRENQPQHF TGTGCCAGCAGTTACTCGAGGGAAAATCAGCCCCAGCATTTT
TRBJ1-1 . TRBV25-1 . CASSESGVTEAFF TGTGCCAGCAGTGAATCGGGGGTCACTGAAGCTTTCTTT
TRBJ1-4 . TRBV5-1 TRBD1 CASSLEGTGGEKLFF TGCGCCAGCAGCTTGGAGGGGACAGGGGGAGAAAAACTGTTTTTT
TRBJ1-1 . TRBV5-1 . CASSLDQGSNTEAFF TGCGCCAGCAGCTTGGACCAGGGGAGTAACACTGAAGCTTTCTTT
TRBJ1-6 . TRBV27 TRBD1 CASSFRGGQGNSPLHF TGTGCCAGCAGTTTCCGGGGGGGACAGGGGAATTCACCCCTCCACTTT